Below, 21 T cell receptor beta chains from the same sample are listed, as sequenced in a study of post-analysis software for immune sequencing data. Notes on the study in general: Among roughly 5 TRBV segments more frequent in patients than controls were TRBV5-6, TRBV5-1 and TRBV20-1.

TCR beta libraries were prepared from cDNA with unique molecular identifiers. TCRdb independently ran MiXCR on the PCR reads; one entry per CDR3 protein. The sample comprises more than 500,000 distinct CDR3 sequences, around 34% of which are singletons, and around 6.1% rests with the top ten. No cognate antigen is known for these TCRs. Sequenced input: blood. These TCRs come from a girl aged 2-17 years with multiple sclerosis.

This chain links TRBV12-3 or TRBV12-4 with TRBJ2-1; TRBD2 agrees at 7 bases. This CDR3 contains 17 residues. V lost 6 bases, J lost 0 bases, and 11 bases stayed unmatched. CDR3 nucleotide sequence: TGTGCCAGCAGGGGGTGGGCTAGCGGTAGCTCCTACAATGAGCAGTTCTTC. It specifies CASRGWASGSSYNEQFF.

Written as DNA, the CDR3 is TGTGCCATCATGCCCCAGGGGGACTATGGCTACACCTTC. It translates to CAIMPQGDYGYTF. The V call is TRBV28, the J call TRBJ1-2; 7 nucleotides line up with TRBD1. V shed 10 bases and J 3 bases; nucleotides not matched to a gene: 8. The germline V gene has CDR1 MDHEN and CDR2 SYDVKM. The CDR3 length is 13 residues.

This clonotype appeared a few times. A much larger clone is a single base away; this may be a read error. The V and J genes are TRBV12-3 or TRBV12-4 and TRBJ2-5, with 10 bases lining up with TRBD2. The length of the CDR3 is 15 residues. V trimming: 6 bases; J trimming: 4 bases; junction bases outside the gene matches: 8. CDR3 nucleotide sequence: TGTGCCAGCAGCCCCACAGCGGGGGGGGGAGAGACCCAGTACTTC. Protein: CASSPTAGGGETQYF.

The rearrangement uses TRBV6-2 or TRBV6-3 and TRBJ2-7; no reliable D call. This CDR3 region has 13 residues. V lost 5 bases, J lost 3 bases, and 11 bases lay in between. Germline CDR1 MNHEY, CDR2 SVGEGT. The CDR3 bases are TGTGCCAGCAGTCCGCAGGTTCTCTACGAGCAGTACTTC. Translation gives CASSPQVLYEQYF.

The chain recombines TRBV3-1 with TRBJ2-5, with TRBD2 matching over 8 bases. The junction had 7 bases not matched to a gene; V was cut back by 4 bases and J by 6 bases. Germline V lookup: CDR1 LGHDT, CDR2 YNNKEL (reference sequence). The CDR3 has 14 amino acids. DNA of the CDR3: TGTGCCAGCAGCCGGACGGGGGGGCCGAAGACCCAGTACTTC. This translates into CASSRTGGPKTQYF.

The gene calls are TRBV4-1 and TRBJ1-4; perhaps TRBD1 as D (5 bases). The CDR3 loop spans 14 amino acids. With 1 base removed from V and 7 bases from J, the gap between germline ends came to 10 bases. Germline V gene sequence: CDR1 MGHRA, CDR2 YSYEKL. The chain's CDR3 is CASSQVGGSEKLFF. The CDR3 DNA follows: TGCGCCAGCAGCCAAGTCGGGGGGTCTGAAAAACTGTTTTTT.

At least ten counts were recorded for this clonotype. The chain joins TRBV7-6 to TRBJ2-5; D is undetermined. Deletions cut 2 bases from V and 0 bases from J, with 7 bases between. The germline V gene encodes CDR1 SGHVS and CDR2 FNYEAQ. The CDR3 spans 14 residues. In DNA, the CDR3 is TGTGCCAGCAGCTTAATTTGGGACCAAGAGACCCAGTACTTC. This gives the protein CASSLIWDQETQYF.

V and J are TRBV4-1 and TRBJ1-1; the match to TRBD1 covers 10 bases. Germline CDR1 is MGHRA and CDR2 is YSYEKL. V was clipped by 4 bases and J by 8 bases; unmatched bases: 7. This CDR3 spans 14 amino acids. CDR3 in amino acids: CASSLGTGELEAFF. Here the CDR3 DNA reads TGCGCCAGCAGCCTCGGGACAGGGGAGTTGGAAGCTTTCTTT.

Only one count was recorded for this clonotype. The V call is TRBV20-1, the J call TRBJ2-3; 9 bases are shared with TRBD2. Losses at the gene ends were 6 bases for V and 7 bases for J; bases not matched to a gene: 26. The CDR3 loop spans 19 amino acids. CDR1 is DFQATT and CDR2 is SNEGSKA in the germline V gene (reference sequence). This CDR3 reads CSAKGISGASGELTNTQYF. The CDR3 coding sequence is TGCAGTGCCAAGGGAATAAGTGGGGCTAGCGGGGAGCTGACGAATACGCAGTATTTT.

The chain joins TRBV6-1 to TRBJ2-5, with TRBD1 identical over 11 bases. V shed 8 bases and J 11 bases; nucleotides not matched to a gene: 16. Germline lookup yields CDR1 MNHNS and CDR2 SASEGT. There are 15 residues in the CDR3. CDR3 DNA sequence: TGTGCCAGCCCTGGGACAGGGGGTCCTCCTGAGAAGCAGTACTTC. Translating it yields CASPGTGGPPEKQYF.

The chain couples TRBV20-1 to TRBJ2-5; D ambiguous. This CDR3 has 13 residues. Germline assignment: CDR1 DFQATT and CDR2 SNEGSKA (reference sequence). The V end was cut by 3 bases, the J end by 5 bases, with 13 bases between. The CDR3 here is CSARGWMMETQYF. The CDR3 DNA is TGCAGTGCTAGGGGATGGATGATGGAGACCCAGTACTTC.

Regarding this clonotype: A junction boundary mismatches the germline segment, possibly from a read error. The chain has TRBV18 and TRBJ1-1; D is ambiguous. The length of the CDR3 is 14 residues. CDR1 and CDR2 (germline): KGHSH, LQKENI. The CDR3 bases are TGTGTCAGCTCACCACGGTCGGCAAACGCTGAAGCTTTCTTT. Protein: CVSSPRSANAEAFF.

The chain joins TRBV10-2 to TRBJ2-1; 7 positions match TRBD1. Per germline, CDR1 WSHSY and CDR2 SAAADI. The CDR3 is 18 amino acids. V was clipped by 0 bases and J by 5 bases; unmatched bases: 13. This chain's CDR3 is CASSESWGQPGPNNEQFF. The CDR3 DNA reads as TGCGCCAGCAGTGAGTCTTGGGGACAGCCGGGACCAAACAATGAGCAGTTCTTC.

The chain couples TRBV20-1 to TRBJ1-1; D is possibly TRBD1 (6 bases). V lost 5 bases, J lost 4 bases, and 8 bases lay in between. The germline CDR1 and CDR2 sequences are DFQATT and SNEGSKA (reference sequence). The CDR3 consists of 11 residues. The CDR3 sequence: CSASTGTEAFF. In DNA form, the CDR3 reads TGCAGTGCTTCGACAGGCACTGAAGCTTTCTTT.

The chain carries TRBV3-1 and TRBJ2-5; the match to TRBD2 covers 12 bases. The germline gives CDR1 LGHDT, CDR2 YNNKEL (reference sequence). Germline trimming cut 0 bases from V and 4 bases from J; bases unmatched to any gene: 3. The CDR3 contains 16 residues. The CDR3 reads CASSQDTLAGGETQYF. In DNA, the CDR3 is TGTGCCAGCAGCCAAGATACACTAGCGGGAGGAGAGACCCAGTACTTC.

In this sample, this clonotype turned up a few times. This chain links TRBV5-1 with TRBJ1-2; no firm D call. Trimming removed 0 bases at V and 8 bases at J, with 14 bases between. CDR3 size: 14 residues. From germline, CDR1 is SGHRS and CDR2 YFSETQ. CDR3 amino acids: CASSLEVWGGGYTF. As DNA, the CDR3 is TGCGCCAGCAGCTTGGAAGTATGGGGTGGAGGCTACACCTTC.

J is TRBJ1-1 and V is TRBV20-1, with TRBD1 matching over 8 bases. Trimming removed 0 bases from V and 3 bases from J; junction bases left unmatched: 9. Germline loops: CDR1 DFQATT, CDR2 SNEGSKA (reference sequence). The CDR3 consists of 16 residues. The CDR3 nucleotides are TGCAGTGCTAGAGACCTCCAGGGGGCTGGGGACACTGAAGCTTTCTTT. The encoded protein is CSARDLQGAGDTEAFF.

This clonotype was picked up a small number of times. The chain has TRBV20-1 and TRBJ2-7; perhaps TRBD2 as D (5 bases). Germline V gene lookup returns CDR1 DFQATT and CDR2 SNEGSKA (reference sequence). V was shortened by 1 base and J by 3 bases, with 10 bases between the two germline ends. This CDR3 contains 13 residues. The CDR3: CSARASEGYEQYF. The CDR3, as DNA: TGCAGTGCTAGAGCTAGTGAGGGCTACGAGCAGTACTTC.

The CDR3, as DNA: TGTGCCAGCAGTTTTGTGAGCTCTGGGGCCAACGTCCTGACTTTC. Its protein product is CASSFVSSGANVLTF. The V call is TRBV12-3 or TRBV12-4, the J call TRBJ2-6; unclear D gene. This CDR3 has 15 amino acids. V shed 3 bases and J shed 0 bases, with 6 bases lying between them.

In DNA, the CDR3 is TGTGCCAGCACCGTTCCGGGACACCAAAATTACGAGCAGTACTTC. This sequence encodes CASTVPGHQNYEQYF. This chain joins TRBV7-8 and TRBJ2-7; TRBD1 is a possible D gene (6 bases). The CDR3 loop spans 15 amino acids. V lost 7 bases and J 4 bases, leaving 20 bases between the germline ends. The germline V gene encodes CDR1 SGHVS and CDR2 FQNEAQ.

This clonotype was counted a few times. The junction shows a germline mismatch at one end, possibly a read error. This sequence joins TRBV7-9 and TRBJ1-2; 8 nucleotides match TRBD1. CDR3 length equals 14 residues. Germline V gene lookup returns CDR1 SEHNR and CDR2 FQNEAQ (reference sequence). CDR3 sequence: CANSLGRGLYGYTF. Here the CDR3 DNA reads TGTGCCAACAGCTTGGGCAGGGGGCTCTATGGCTACACCTTC.